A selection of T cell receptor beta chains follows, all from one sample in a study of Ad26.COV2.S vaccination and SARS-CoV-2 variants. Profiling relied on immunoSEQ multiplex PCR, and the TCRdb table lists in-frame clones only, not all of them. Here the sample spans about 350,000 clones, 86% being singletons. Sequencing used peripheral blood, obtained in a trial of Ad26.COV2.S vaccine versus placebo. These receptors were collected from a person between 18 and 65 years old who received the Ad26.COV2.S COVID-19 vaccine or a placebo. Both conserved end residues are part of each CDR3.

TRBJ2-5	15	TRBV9	CASSPRPTGEETQYF
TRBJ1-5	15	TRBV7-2	CASSRGSGRDQPQHF
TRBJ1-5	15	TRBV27	CASSLSRRPNQPQHF
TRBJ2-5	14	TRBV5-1	CASSPTGGEAAQYF
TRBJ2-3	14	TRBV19	CASCRGGPADTQYF
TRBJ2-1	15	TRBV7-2	CASSLSSSSNNEQFF
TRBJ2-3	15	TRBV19	CASSERQGITDTQYF
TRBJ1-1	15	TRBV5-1	CASSPWVTGSVEAFF
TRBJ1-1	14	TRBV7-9	CASTPEGRGTEAFF
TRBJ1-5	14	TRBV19	CASRGGRGPQPQHF
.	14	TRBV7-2	CASSQGPASVEQYF
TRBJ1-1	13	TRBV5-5	CASSWGSETEAFF
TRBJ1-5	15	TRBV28	CASSLRQGSNQPQHF
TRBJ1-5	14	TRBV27	CASSLSTQSQPQHF
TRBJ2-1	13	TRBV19	CASSLSSYNEQFF
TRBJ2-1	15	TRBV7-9	CASSLSYSSYNEQFF
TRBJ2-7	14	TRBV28	CASVRASGAYEQYF
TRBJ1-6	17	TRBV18	CASSPFSRRTANSPLHF
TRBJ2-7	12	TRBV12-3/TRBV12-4	CASSRGVLEQYF
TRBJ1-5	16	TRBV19	CASSMATGGTNQPQHF
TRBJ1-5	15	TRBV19	CASSIVGPVEQPQHF
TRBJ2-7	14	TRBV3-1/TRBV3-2	CASSQRTGMSEQYF
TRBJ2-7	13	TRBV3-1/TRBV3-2	CASSQSLSYEQYF
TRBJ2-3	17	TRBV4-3	CASSRINAHGGTDTQYF
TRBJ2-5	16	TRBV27	CASSLTSGIRGETQYF
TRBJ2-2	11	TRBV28	CASSRTGELFF
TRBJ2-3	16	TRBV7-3	CASSSGTSGRTDTQYF
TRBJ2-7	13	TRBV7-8	CASSYGAGYEQYF
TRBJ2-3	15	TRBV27	CASSLGLGGTDTQYF
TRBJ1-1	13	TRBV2	CASSYGGPGEAFF
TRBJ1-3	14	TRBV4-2	CASAGMGASDTIYF
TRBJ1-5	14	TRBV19	CASSIGQGGQPQHF
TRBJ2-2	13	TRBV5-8	CASRLYGPGELFF
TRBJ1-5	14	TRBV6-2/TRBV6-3	CASSYGGAAQPQHF
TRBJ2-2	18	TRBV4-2	CASGFRSSADSDTGELFF
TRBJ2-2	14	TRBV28	CASRAGTSTGELFF
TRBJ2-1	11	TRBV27	CASRGTSQQFF
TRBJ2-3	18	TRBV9	CASSPSLGGGSSTDTQYF
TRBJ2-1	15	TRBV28	CASSPTSGSGNEQFF
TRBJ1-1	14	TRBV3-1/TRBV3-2	CASSQDPGGTEAFF
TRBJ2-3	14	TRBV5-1	CASSLMGLADTQYF
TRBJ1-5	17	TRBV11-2	CASSLGAGRDGNQPQHF
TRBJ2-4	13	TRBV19	CARTGTAKNIQYF
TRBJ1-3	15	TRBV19	CASSIGGTLGNTIYF
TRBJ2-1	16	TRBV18	CASSPPGRERMNEQFF
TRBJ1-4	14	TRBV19	CATSPGGGREKLFF
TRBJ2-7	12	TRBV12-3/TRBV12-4	CASSPSDYEQYF